The 5 T cell receptor beta chains reported below all come from one sample, sequenced in a study of T cells in Graves' hyperthyroidism and ophthalmopathy. RNA transcripts yielded amplified TCR beta CDR3 regions. TCR CDR3 underwent first-round RT-PCR with the HTBI primer set. MiXCR, run by TCRdb on the multiplex PCR reads, gives a single entry per CDR3 protein. This repertoire shows approximately 600,000 distinct CDR3 sequences, about 17% found once; its top ten account for around 4%. The sequenced sample consisted of blood. These receptor sequences come from a woman in her thirties with Graves' hyperthyroidism.

There are many counts of this clonotype. The chain links TRBV5-1 to TRBJ2-7, with TRBD2 identical over 8 bases. CDR3 length: 15 amino acids. J gave up 5 bases and V 4 bases, and 11 bases lay outside the gene matches. Per germline, CDR1 SGHRS and CDR2 YFSETQ. The CDR3 nucleotides are TGCGCCAGCAGCCCTCGGGATAGCGGGATAAACGAGCAGTACTTC. Protein: CASSPRDSGINEQYF.

This clonotype has ten or more counts. This chain connects TRBV7-6 to TRBJ2-7; D is perhaps TRBD1 (6 bases). Trimming stripped 5 bases from V and 5 bases from J, with 19 bases between. The CDR3 sequence is 15 residues long. The germline CDR1 and CDR2 sequences are SGHVS and FNYEAQ. CDR3 loop: CASSPYGRWGHEQYF. In DNA, the CDR3 is TGTGCCAGCAGCCCCTACGGACGGTGGGGGCACGAGCAGTACTTC.

Notes on this clonotype: At one end, the junction sequence differs from germline, possibly due to a read error. The V call is TRBV6-2 or TRBV6-3, the J call TRBJ2-7; 7 bases are shared with TRBD2. CDR1 is MNHEY and CDR2 is SVGEGT in the germline V gene. The CDR3 contains 14 residues. CDR3: CARSWSGGAYEQYF. In nucleotides, the CDR3 is TGTGCCCGCAGTTGGTCGGGAGGTGCCTACGAGCAGTACTTC.

This clonotype was counted at least ten times. J is TRBJ2-1 and V is TRBV24-1; D is unclear. CDR1 is KGHDR, CDR2 SFDVKD, per germline. Trimming stripped 0 bases from V and 4 bases from J, with 12 bases between. The CDR3 has 16 residues. CDR3 bases: TGTGCCACCAGTGATTTGCCCCAAGGACGGTACAATGAGCAGTTCTTC. It codes for CATSDLPQGRYNEQFF.

This clonotype was recorded only once. A much larger clone lies one base from this, so it may be a read error. CDR3 DNA sequence: TGCAGTGCTAGAGGGAGCTTAGGCTCCTACGAGCAGTACTTC. This codes for CSARGSLGSYEQYF. This sequence joins TRBV20-1 and TRBJ2-7; D call uncertain. The CDR3 sequence is 14 residues long. The V gene lost 1 base and the J gene lost 0 bases, with 10 bases spanning the gap. The germline V gene encodes CDR1 DFQATT and CDR2 SNEGSKA (reference sequence).